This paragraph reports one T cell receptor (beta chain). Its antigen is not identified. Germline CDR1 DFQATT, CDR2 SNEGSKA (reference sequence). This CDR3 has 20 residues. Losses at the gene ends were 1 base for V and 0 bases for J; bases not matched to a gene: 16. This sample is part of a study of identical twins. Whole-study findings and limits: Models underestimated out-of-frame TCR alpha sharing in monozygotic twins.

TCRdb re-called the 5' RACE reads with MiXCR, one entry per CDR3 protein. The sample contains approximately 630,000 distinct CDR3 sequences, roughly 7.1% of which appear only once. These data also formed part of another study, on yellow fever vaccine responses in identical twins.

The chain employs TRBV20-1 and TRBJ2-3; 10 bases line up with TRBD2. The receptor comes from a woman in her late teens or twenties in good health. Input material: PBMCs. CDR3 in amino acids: CSARALVLAGVGSSTDTQYF. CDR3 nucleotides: TGCAGTGCTAGAGCCCTCGTCCTAGCGGGAGTCGGGTCTAGCACAGATACGCAGTATTTT.